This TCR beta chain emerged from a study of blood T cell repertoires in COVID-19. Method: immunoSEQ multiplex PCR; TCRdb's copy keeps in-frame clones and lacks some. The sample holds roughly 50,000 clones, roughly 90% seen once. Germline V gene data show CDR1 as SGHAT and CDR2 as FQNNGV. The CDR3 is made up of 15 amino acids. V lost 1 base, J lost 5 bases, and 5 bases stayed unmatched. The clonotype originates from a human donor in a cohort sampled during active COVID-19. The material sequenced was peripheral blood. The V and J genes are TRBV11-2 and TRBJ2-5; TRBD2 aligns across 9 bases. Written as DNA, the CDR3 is TGTGCCAGCAGCTTAGTAGCGGGGGCGAGGGAGACCCAGTACTTC. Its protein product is CASSLVAGARETQYF. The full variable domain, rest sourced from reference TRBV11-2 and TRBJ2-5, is EAGVAQSPRYKIIEKRQSVAFWCNPISGHATLYWYQQILGQGPKLLIQFQNNGVVDDSQLPKDRFSAERLKGVDSTLKIQPAKLEDSAVYLCASSLVAGARETQYFGPGTRLLVL.